The entry that follows covers one TCR beta chain sequence. TCRdb reanalyzed the PCR reads via MiXCR. This table has around 40,000 clones, around an eighth appearing once. This sample is drawn from a study of metastatic and nonmetastatic thyroid tumors. Treatment of any kind had been given to no patient before thyroid surgery. The sequence was obtained from a female donor with papillary thyroid cancer or a benign thyroid nodule (not recorded which). Some clones in this sample may be carry-over from other donors' samples. Material for sequencing was blood.

CDR3 DNA sequence: TGTGCCAGCAGTTTAGGGCCCCCCTCCTACAATGAGCAGTTCTTC. This codes for CASSLGPPSYNEQFF. The chain combines TRBV12-3 or TRBV12-4 with TRBJ2-1; no reliable D call. The germline V and J ends were trimmed by 1 base and 0 bases, with 7 bases remaining between them. This CDR3 contains 15 residues.